Presented here are 10 T cell receptor beta chains from one specimen sequenced in a study of spatial heterogeneity in lung cancer. Study-wide points: Counts that tracked tumor mutation counts were those of expanded intratumoral alpha and beta TCRs.

These receptors lack a known antigen. Time point specified: sample taken at primary tumor resection. TCRdb re-called the 5' RACE reads through MiXCR, storing one row per CDR3 protein. The table records 4,800 or so distinct CDR3 sequences, roughly 12% of them present only once. Source: lung tumor tissue, taken at surgery. Source of these receptors: a male donor with early-stage non-small cell lung cancer.

By proportion, this clonotype is medium-sized. V is TRBV7-2 and J is TRBJ2-1; D may match TRBD1 or TRBD2 (5 bases each). The CDR3 sequence is 12 residues long. Germline CDR1 and CDR2: SGHTA and FQGNSA. Trimming cost V 1 base and J 8 bases, with 6 bases left between them. The CDR3 region has the DNA TGTGCCAGCAGCTTAGGGGGGTATGAGCAGTTCTTC. The encoded protein is CASSLGGYEQFF. Looking up the rest from reference TRBV7-2 and TRBJ2-1 gives the full variable domain: GAGVSQSPSNKVTEKGKDVELRCDPISGHTALYWYRQSLGQGLEFLIYFQGNSAPDKSGLPSDRFSAERTGGSVSTLTIQRTQQEDSAVYLCASSLGGYEQFFGPGTRLTVL.

By share, this clonotype counts as medium-sized. The J gene is TRBJ2-6, the V gene TRBV7-3; D unresolved. The CDR3 has 17 residues. V was clipped by 1 base and J by 0 bases, with 10 bases between them. The germline gives CDR1 SGHTA, CDR2 FQGTGA. The CDR3 region is CASSLIGSSSGANVLTF. The CDR3 coding sequence is TGTGCCAGCAGCTTAATCGGCAGCTCCTCTGGGGCCAACGTCCTGACTTTC.

The chain has TRBV3-1 and TRBJ1-1; D unresolved. Trimming stripped 7 bases from V and 1 base from J, with 13 bases between. This CDR3 region has 14 residues. Germline assignment: CDR1 LGHDT and CDR2 YNNKEL (reference sequence). Here the CDR3 DNA reads TGTGCCAGCACCCTGCGGGCAGAGAACACTGAAGCTTTCTTT. Translation: CASTLRAENTEAFF.

This clonotype is labeled medium-sized. The rearrangement joins TRBV7-2 to TRBJ2-2, with no clear D. The germline CDR1 and CDR2 sequences are SGHTA and FQGNSA. Trimming shortened V by 5 bases and J by 7 bases, and 11 bases separated the two germline ends. The CDR3 is made up of 13 amino acids. CDR3 amino acids: CASSQNRYGELFF. The CDR3, as DNA: TGTGCCAGCAGCCAAAACAGATACGGGGAGCTGTTTTTT. The full variable domain, in which reference TRBV7-2 and TRBJ2-2 provide the parts outside the CDR3, is GAGVSQSPSNKVTEKGKDVELRCDPISGHTALYWYRQSLGQGLEFLIYFQGNSAPDKSGLPSDRFSAERTGGSVSTLTIQRTQQEDSAVYLCASSQNRYGELFFGEGSRLTVL.

V and J are TRBV10-3 and TRBJ1-1, with D unclear. The germline V and J ends were trimmed by 5 bases and 2 bases, with 15 bases remaining between them. The CDR3 is 15 amino acids. Germline lookup yields CDR1 ENHRY and CDR2 SYGVKD. The CDR3 spells CAISSTGKQNTEAFF. The CDR3 nucleotides read TGTGCCATCAGTTCTACCGGGAAGCAAAACACTGAAGCTTTCTTT.

V and J are TRBV7-9 and TRBJ2-5; D is unclear. The CDR3 spans 15 residues. Germline CDR1 reads SEHNR; CDR2 reads FQNEAQ (reference sequence). Between the trimmed V and J ends, which lost 0 bases and 4 bases, there was a span of 12 bases. CDR3 coding DNA: TGTGCCAGCAGCTTAGCGACGAACAAATTAGAGACCCAGTACTTC. This translates into CASSLATNKLETQYF.

The chain carries TRBV3-1 and TRBJ2-3; 7 bases match TRBD1. Germline values: CDR1 LGHDT, CDR2 YNNKEL (reference sequence). The J segment lost 0 bases and the V segment lost 5 bases, leaving 8 bases of the junction unmatched. CDR3 length equals 16 residues. The CDR3 DNA follows: TGTGCCAGCAGCTACGACAGGGTCGTTAGCACAGATACGCAGTATTTT. It encodes CASSYDRVVSTDTQYF.

This clonotype counts as medium-sized (0.01 to 0.1%). The chain employs TRBV2 and TRBJ2-2; 9 bases align to TRBD2. CDR1 is SNHLY, CDR2 FYNNEI, per germline. The length of the CDR3 is 15 residues. The ends lost 4 bases at V and 3 bases at J; junction bases unmatched: 3. The CDR3 region is CASSAERGDTGELFF. Here the CDR3 DNA reads TGTGCCAGCAGTGCAGAGCGGGGGGACACCGGGGAGCTGTTTTTT.

Sample share makes this clonotype medium-sized. CDR3 in DNA: TGTGCCAGCAGCTTGTGGGCAGCTAATTCTGGAAACACCATATATTTT. Its translation is CASSLWAANSGNTIYF. The chain carries TRBV5-6 and TRBJ1-3; D gene unclear. The CDR3 consists of 16 residues. Germline CDR1 and CDR2: SGHDT and YYEEEE. Trimming took 1 base from V and 1 from J, leaving 12 bases between them. Full variable domain (rest looked up from reference TRBV5-6 and TRBJ1-3): DAGVTQSPTHLIKTRGQQVTLRCSPKSGHDTVSWYQQALGQGPQFIFQYYEEEERQRGNFPDRFSGHQFPNYSSELNVNALLLGDSALYLCASSLWAANSGNTIYFGEGSWLTVV.

This clonotype is medium-sized in the sample. The chain combines TRBV20-1 with TRBJ2-1, with D uncertain. The V end was cut by 6 bases, the J end by 6 bases, with 6 bases between. In germline, CDR1 is DFQATT, CDR2 SNEGSKA (reference sequence). The length of the CDR3 is 10 residues. The CDR3 spells CSAYANEQFF. The CDR3 DNA is TGCAGTGCCTATGCCAATGAGCAGTTCTTC.